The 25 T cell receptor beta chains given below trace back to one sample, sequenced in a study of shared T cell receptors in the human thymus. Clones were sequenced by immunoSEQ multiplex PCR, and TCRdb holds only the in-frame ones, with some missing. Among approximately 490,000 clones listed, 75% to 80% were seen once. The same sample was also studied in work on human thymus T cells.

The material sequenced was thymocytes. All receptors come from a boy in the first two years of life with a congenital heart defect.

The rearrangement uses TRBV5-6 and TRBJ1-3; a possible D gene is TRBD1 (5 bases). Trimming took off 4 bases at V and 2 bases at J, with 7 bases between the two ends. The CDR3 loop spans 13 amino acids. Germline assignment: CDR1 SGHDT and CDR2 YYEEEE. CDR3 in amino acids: CASSPGAGNTIYF. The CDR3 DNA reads TGTGCCAGCAGCCCGGGGGCTGGAAACACCATATATTTT.

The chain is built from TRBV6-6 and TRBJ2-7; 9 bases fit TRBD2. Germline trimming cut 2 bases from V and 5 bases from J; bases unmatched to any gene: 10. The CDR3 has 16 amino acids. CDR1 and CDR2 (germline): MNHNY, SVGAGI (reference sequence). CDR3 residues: CASSYGMAGGPHEQYF. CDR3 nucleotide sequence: TGTGCCAGCAGTTACGGGATGGCGGGAGGGCCCCACGAGCAGTACTTC.

CDR3 region: CASSPPREGGGEKLFF. The CDR3 nucleotides read TGCGCCAGCAGCCCACCTAGGGAGGGGGGCGGTGAAAAACTGTTTTTT. This chain links TRBV4-3 with TRBJ1-4, with a possible D match to TRBD1 (6 bases). The CDR3 contains 16 residues. Germline V lookup: CDR1 LGHNA, CDR2 YSLEER. Trimming shortened V by 4 bases and J by 7 bases, and 19 bases separated the two germline ends.

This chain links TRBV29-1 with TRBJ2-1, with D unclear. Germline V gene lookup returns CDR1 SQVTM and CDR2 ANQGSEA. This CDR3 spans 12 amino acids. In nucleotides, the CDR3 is TGCATTGTCGGCAGAGGCGGCAATGAGCAGTTCTTC. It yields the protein CIVGRGGNEQFF.

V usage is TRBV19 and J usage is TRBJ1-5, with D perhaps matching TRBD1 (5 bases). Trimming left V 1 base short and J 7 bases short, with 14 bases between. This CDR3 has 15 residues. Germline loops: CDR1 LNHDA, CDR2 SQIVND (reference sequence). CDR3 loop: CASSIVGQGQQPQHF. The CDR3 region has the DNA TGTGCCAGTAGTATAGTCGGGCAGGGTCAGCAGCCCCAGCATTTT.

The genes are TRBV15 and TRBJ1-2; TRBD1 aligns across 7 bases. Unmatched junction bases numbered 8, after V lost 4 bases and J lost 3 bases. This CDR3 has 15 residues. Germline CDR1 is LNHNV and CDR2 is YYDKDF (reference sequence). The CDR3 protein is CATSTRSDRDYGYTF. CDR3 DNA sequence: TGTGCCACCAGCACAAGATCTGACAGGGACTATGGCTACACCTTC.

CDR3 region: CASSRGLAGYSTDTQYF. The CDR3 DNA follows: TGTGCCAGTAGTAGGGGACTAGCGGGATACAGCACAGATACGCAGTATTTT. The V and J genes are TRBV19 and TRBJ2-3; TRBD2 matches at 13 bases. CDR3 length equals 17 residues. V gave up 4 bases and J gave up 0 bases; unmatched junction bases: 4. CDR1 LNHDA and CDR2 SQIVND come from the germline V gene (reference sequence).

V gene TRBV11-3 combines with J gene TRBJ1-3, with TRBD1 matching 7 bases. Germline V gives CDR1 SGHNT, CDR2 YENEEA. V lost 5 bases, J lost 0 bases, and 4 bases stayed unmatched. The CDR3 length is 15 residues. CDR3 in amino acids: CASSRDRNSGNTIYF. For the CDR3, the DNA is TGTGCCAGCAGCCGGGACAGAAACTCTGGAAACACCATATATTTT.

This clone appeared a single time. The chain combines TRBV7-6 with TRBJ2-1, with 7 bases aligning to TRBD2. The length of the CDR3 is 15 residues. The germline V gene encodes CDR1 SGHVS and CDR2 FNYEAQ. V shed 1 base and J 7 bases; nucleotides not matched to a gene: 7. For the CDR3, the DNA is TGTGCCAGCAGCTTAGTTCGGCGGGAGAGGAATGAGCAGTTCTTC. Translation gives CASSLVRRERNEQFF. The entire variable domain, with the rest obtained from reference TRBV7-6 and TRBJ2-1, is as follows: GAGVSQSPRYKVTKRGQDVALRCDPISGHVSLYWYRQALGQGPEFLTYFNYEAQQDKSGLPNDRFSAERPEGSISTLTIQRTEQRDSAMYRCASSLVRRERNEQFFGPGTRLTVL.

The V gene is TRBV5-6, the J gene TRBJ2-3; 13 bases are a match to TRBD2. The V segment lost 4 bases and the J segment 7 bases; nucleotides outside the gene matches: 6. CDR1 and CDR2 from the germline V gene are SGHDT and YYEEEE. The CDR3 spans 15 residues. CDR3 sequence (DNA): TGTGCCAGCAGCCCACGGACTAGCGGGAGACATACGCAGTATTTT. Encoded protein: CASSPRTSGRHTQYF.

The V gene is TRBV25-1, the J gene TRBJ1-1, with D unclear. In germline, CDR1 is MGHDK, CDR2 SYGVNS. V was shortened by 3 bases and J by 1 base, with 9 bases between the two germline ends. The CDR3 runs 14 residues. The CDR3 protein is CASSEPGSNTEAFF. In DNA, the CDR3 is TGTGCCAGCAGTGAGCCGGGATCGAACACTGAAGCTTTCTTT.

In DNA form, the CDR3 reads TGTGCCAGCAGCTTGGCTAAGCGGGGGCACTACGAGCAGTACTTC. Its protein product is CASSLAKRGHYEQYF. V gene TRBV5-5 combines with J gene TRBJ2-7; 8 bases fit TRBD2. This CDR3 has 15 residues. Per the germline V gene, CDR1 is SGHKS and CDR2 is YYEKEE (reference sequence). V lost 0 bases to trimming and J lost 3 bases; unmatched junction nucleotides: 5.

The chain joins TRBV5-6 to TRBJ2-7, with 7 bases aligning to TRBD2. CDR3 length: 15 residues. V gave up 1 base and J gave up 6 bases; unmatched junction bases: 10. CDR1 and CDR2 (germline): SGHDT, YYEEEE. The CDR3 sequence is CASSLLAGLIREQYF. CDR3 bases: TGTGCCAGCAGCTTGTTGGCGGGACTAATCCGCGAGCAGTACTTC.

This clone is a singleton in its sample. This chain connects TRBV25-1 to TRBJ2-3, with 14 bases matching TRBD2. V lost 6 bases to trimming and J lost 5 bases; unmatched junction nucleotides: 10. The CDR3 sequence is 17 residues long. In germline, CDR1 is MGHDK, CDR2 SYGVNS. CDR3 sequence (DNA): TGTGCCAGCAGCCCCCCGGGACTAGCGGGAGTTAAAGATACGCAGTATTTT. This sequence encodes CASSPPGLAGVKDTQYF. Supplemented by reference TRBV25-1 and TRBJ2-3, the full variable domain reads EADIYQTPRYLVIGTGKKITLECSQTMGHDKMYWYQQDPGMELHLIHYSYGVNSTEKGDLSSESTVSRIRTEHFPLTLESARPSHTSQYLCASSPPGLAGVKDTQYFGPGTRLTVL.

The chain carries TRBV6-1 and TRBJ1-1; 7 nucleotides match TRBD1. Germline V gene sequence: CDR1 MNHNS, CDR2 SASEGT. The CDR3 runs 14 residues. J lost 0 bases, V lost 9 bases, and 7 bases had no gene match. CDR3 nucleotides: TGTGCCAGTGGATCCGGGACAGTGAACACTGAAGCTTTCTTT. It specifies CASGSGTVNTEAFF.

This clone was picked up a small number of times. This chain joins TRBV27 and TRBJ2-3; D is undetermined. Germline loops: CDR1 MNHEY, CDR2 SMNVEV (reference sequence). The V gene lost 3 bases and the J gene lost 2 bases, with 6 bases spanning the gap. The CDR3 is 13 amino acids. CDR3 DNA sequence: TGTGCCAGCAGTTTTAACTTCACAGATACGCAGTATTTT. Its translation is CASSFNFTDTQYF.

The CDR3 is CASSPRTVREGQPQHF. The CDR3 region has the DNA TGTGCCAGCAGCCCTCGGACGGTACGGGAGGGTCAGCCCCAGCATTTT. This chain links TRBV21-1 with TRBJ1-5. TRBV21-1 constitutes a pseudogene. CDR3 length: 16 amino acids.

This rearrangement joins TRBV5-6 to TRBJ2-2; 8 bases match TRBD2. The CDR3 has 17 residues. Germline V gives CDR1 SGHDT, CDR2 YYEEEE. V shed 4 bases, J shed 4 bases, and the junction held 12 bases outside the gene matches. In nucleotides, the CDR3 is TGTGCCAGCAGCCCCCATAAAGCGGGGGTTTTCACCGGGGAGCTGTTTTTT. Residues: CASSPHKAGVFTGELFF.

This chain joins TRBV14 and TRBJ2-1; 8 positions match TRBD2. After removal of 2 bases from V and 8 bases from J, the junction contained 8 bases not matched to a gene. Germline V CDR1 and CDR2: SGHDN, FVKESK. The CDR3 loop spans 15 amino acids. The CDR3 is CASSQYGGRIDEQFF. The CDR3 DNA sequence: TGTGCCAGCAGCCAATACGGCGGGAGGATCGATGAGCAGTTCTTC.

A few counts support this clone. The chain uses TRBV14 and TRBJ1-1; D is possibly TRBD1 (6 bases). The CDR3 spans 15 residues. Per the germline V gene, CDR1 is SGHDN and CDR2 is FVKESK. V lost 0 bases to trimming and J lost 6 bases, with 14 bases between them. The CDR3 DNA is TGTGCCAGCAGCCAAGAACCGAGGGGGAAGGCTGAAGCTTTCTTT. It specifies CASSQEPRGKAEAFF.

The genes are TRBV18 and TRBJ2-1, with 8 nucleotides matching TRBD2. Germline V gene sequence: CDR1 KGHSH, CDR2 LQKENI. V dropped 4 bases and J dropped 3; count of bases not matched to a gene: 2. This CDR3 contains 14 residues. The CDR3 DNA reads TGTGCCAGCTCACTCGGGGGGGACTACAATGAGCAGTTCTTC. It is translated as CASSLGGDYNEQFF.

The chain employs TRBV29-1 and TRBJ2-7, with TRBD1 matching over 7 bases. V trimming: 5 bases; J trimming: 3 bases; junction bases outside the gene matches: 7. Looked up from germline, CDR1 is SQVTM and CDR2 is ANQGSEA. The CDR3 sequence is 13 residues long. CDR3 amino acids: CSVTPRGFYEQYF. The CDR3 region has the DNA TGCAGCGTTACCCCCAGGGGGTTCTACGAGCAGTACTTC.

The CDR3 loop reads CASSPIQGATEAFF. The CDR3 coding sequence is TGTGCCAGCAGCCCGATCCAGGGGGCAACTGAAGCTTTCTTT. The chain uses TRBV14 and TRBJ1-1; 8 bases map to TRBD1. The V and J ends lost 4 bases and 5 bases, in that order; junction bases with no gene match: 6. The CDR3 contains 14 residues. Per the germline V gene, CDR1 is SGHDN and CDR2 is FVKESK.

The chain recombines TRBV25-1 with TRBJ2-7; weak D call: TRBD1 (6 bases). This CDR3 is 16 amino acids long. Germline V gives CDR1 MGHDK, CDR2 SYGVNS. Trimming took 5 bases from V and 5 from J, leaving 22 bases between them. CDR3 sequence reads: CASSSGHPRGGNEQYF. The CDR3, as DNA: TGTGCCAGCAGTTCGGGACACCCTCGTGGTGGCAACGAGCAGTACTTC.

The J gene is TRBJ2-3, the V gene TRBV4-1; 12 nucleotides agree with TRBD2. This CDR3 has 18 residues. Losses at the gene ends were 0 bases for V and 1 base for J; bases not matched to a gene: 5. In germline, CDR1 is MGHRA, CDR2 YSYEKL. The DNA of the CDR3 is TGCGCCAGCAGCCAAGACGCCGGGACTAGCGGGCGCACAGATACGCAGTATTTT. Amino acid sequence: CASSQDAGTSGRTDTQYF.